The rows below give T cell receptor beta chains drawn from one sample of a study of T cells in Graves' hyperthyroidism and ophthalmopathy. One entry per CDR3 protein, called by TCRdb with MiXCR from the multiplex PCR reads. The profile shows 490,000 or so distinct CDR3 sequences, approximately 49% of them singletons. Sample: peripheral blood or thyroid tissue (not recorded which). The receptors originated from an adult woman with Graves' disease, either hyperthyroidism or ophthalmopathy (not recorded which). The CDR3 runs from the conserved cysteine through the conserved F or W. A D gene is named only where the DNA matches it firmly. Size is omitted from some rows. Given values are once, few, many or a class for expanded clones.

clone size: NA; D gene: NA; J gene: TRBJ2-3; V gene: TRBV15; CDR3 DNA: TGTGCCACCAGCAGAGTGGGGGCTACGCAGTATTTT; CDR3 protein: CATSRVGATQYF
clone size: few; D gene: NA; J gene: TRBJ1-1; V gene: TRBV4-1; CDR3 DNA: TGCGCCAGCAGCCAAGAGATCTCCTTTGAAGCTTTCTTT; CDR3 protein: CASSQEISFEAFF
clone size: NA; D gene: TRBD1; J gene: TRBJ1-2; V gene: TRBV7-2; CDR3 DNA: TGTGCCAGCAGCTTGGAAGGGCCCAGAGGGGGCGGCTACACCTTC; CDR3 protein: CASSLEGPRGGGYTF
clone size: NA; D gene: NA; J gene: TRBJ1-1; V gene: TRBV2; CDR3 DNA: TGTGCCAGCAGGGAAACGGGACACTGGAACACTGAAGCTTTCTTT; CDR3 protein: CASRETGHWNTEAFF
clone size: many; D gene: NA; J gene: TRBJ1-1; V gene: TRBV6-5; CDR3 DNA: TGTGCCAGCAGTTACGGGGGTGGATTTACTTTCTTT; CDR3 protein: CASSYGGGFTFF
clone size: NA; D gene: NA; J gene: TRBJ1-4; V gene: TRBV6-1; CDR3 DNA: TGTGCCAGCAGTCATGGGACTCGGGCTGAAAAACTGTTTTTT; CDR3 protein: CASSHGTRAEKLFF
clone size: NA; D gene: NA; J gene: TRBJ2-5; V gene: TRBV2; CDR3 DNA: TGTGCCAGCAGTGAAATGATGGGGGGCCAAGAGACCCAGTACTTC; CDR3 protein: CASSEMMGGQETQYF
clone size: many; D gene: NA; J gene: TRBJ1-1; V gene: TRBV28; CDR3 DNA: TGTGCCAGCTCGACGGGGTTTGGCACTGAAGCTTTCTTT; CDR3 protein: CASSTGFGTEAFF
clone size: many; D gene: TRBD1; J gene: TRBJ2-7; V gene: TRBV19; CDR3 DNA: TGTGCCAGTAGCCCAGGGGGACAGGGGGCCTCCTACGAGCAGTACTTC; CDR3 protein: CASSPGGQGASYEQYF
clone size: many; D gene: NA; J gene: TRBJ2-5; V gene: TRBV19; CDR3 DNA: TGTGCCAGTAGTCGAACTGGGCAGACCCAGTACTTC; CDR3 protein: CASSRTGQTQYF
clone size: NA; D gene: NA; J gene: TRBJ1-1; V gene: TRBV30; CDR3 DNA: TGTGCCTGGGTACCGTCCAGGGTCCCTGAAGCTTTCTTT; CDR3 protein: CAWVPSRVPEAFF
clone size: NA; D gene: NA; J gene: TRBJ2-7; V gene: TRBV5-1; CDR3 DNA: TGCGCCAGCCAAGCGGGGGGACAGGCCTACGAGCAGTACTTC; CDR3 protein: CASQAGGQAYEQYF
clone size: many; D gene: NA; J gene: TRBJ2-5; V gene: TRBV11-2; CDR3 DNA: TGTGCCAGCAGCTTAGAAGCGGACAGCCGGTCGGGGGAGACCCAGTACTTC; CDR3 protein: CASSLEADSRSGETQYF
clone size: many; D gene: NA; J gene: TRBJ1-1; V gene: TRBV11-2; CDR3 DNA: TGTGCCAGCAGCTTAGCTGGGGGATTTGGCACTGAAGCTTTCTTT; CDR3 protein: CASSLAGGFGTEAFF
clone size: many; D gene: NA; J gene: TRBJ1-5; V gene: TRBV4-1; CDR3 DNA: TGCGCCAGCAGTTCGGTCGTAGGGTACAACGATCAGCCCCAGCATTTT; CDR3 protein: CASSSVVGYNDQPQHF
clone size: many; D gene: TRBD1; J gene: TRBJ1-2; V gene: TRBV6-5; CDR3 DNA: TGTGCCAGCATGGGCGGGACAGCTTATGGCTACACCTTC; CDR3 protein: CASMGGTAYGYTF
clone size: NA; D gene: TRBD1; J gene: TRBJ1-6; V gene: TRBV7-2; CDR3 DNA: TGTGCCAGCAGACGAACAGGGGGAGATTCACCCCTCCACTTT; CDR3 protein: CASRRTGGDSPLHF
clone size: once; D gene: NA; J gene: TRBJ1-2; V gene: TRBV15; CDR3 DNA: TGTGCCACCAGCAATTCCCGGGACAAGGTTGGCTACACCTTC; CDR3 protein: CATSNSRDKVGYTF
clone size: many; D gene: NA; J gene: TRBJ1-1; V gene: TRBV7-9; CDR3 DNA: TGTGCCAGCAGCTCTGGTGGGGCAGGACAGAACACTGAAGCTTTCTTT; CDR3 protein: CASSSGGAGQNTEAFF
clone size: many; D gene: TRBD1; J gene: TRBJ1-1; V gene: TRBV29-1; CDR3 DNA: TGCAGCGTCCCTCGGACAGGGGGCAGTGAAGCTTTCTTT; CDR3 protein: CSVPRTGGSEAFF
clone size: NA; D gene: NA; J gene: TRBJ2-5; V gene: TRBV2; CDR3 DNA: TGTGCCAGCAGTCGGACCAAAGAGACCCAGTACTTC; CDR3 protein: CASSRTKETQYF
clone size: NA; D gene: TRBD1; J gene: TRBJ2-7; V gene: TRBV5-6; CDR3 DNA: TGTGCCAGCACTACCGGGACAGGGGCGTCCGCGCAGTACTTC; CDR3 protein: CASTTGTGASAQYF
clone size: many; D gene: TRBD2; J gene: TRBJ2-5; V gene: TRBV9; CDR3 DNA: TGTGCCAGCACTCGCTCGGACGGGAGGGCCTTTGAGACCCAGTACTTC; CDR3 protein: CASTRSDGRAFETQYF
clone size: few; D gene: TRBD1; J gene: TRBJ2-6; V gene: TRBV15; CDR3 DNA: TGTGCCACCAGCAGGGACAGGGACGGCGTCCTGACTTTC; CDR3 protein: CATSRDRDGVLTF